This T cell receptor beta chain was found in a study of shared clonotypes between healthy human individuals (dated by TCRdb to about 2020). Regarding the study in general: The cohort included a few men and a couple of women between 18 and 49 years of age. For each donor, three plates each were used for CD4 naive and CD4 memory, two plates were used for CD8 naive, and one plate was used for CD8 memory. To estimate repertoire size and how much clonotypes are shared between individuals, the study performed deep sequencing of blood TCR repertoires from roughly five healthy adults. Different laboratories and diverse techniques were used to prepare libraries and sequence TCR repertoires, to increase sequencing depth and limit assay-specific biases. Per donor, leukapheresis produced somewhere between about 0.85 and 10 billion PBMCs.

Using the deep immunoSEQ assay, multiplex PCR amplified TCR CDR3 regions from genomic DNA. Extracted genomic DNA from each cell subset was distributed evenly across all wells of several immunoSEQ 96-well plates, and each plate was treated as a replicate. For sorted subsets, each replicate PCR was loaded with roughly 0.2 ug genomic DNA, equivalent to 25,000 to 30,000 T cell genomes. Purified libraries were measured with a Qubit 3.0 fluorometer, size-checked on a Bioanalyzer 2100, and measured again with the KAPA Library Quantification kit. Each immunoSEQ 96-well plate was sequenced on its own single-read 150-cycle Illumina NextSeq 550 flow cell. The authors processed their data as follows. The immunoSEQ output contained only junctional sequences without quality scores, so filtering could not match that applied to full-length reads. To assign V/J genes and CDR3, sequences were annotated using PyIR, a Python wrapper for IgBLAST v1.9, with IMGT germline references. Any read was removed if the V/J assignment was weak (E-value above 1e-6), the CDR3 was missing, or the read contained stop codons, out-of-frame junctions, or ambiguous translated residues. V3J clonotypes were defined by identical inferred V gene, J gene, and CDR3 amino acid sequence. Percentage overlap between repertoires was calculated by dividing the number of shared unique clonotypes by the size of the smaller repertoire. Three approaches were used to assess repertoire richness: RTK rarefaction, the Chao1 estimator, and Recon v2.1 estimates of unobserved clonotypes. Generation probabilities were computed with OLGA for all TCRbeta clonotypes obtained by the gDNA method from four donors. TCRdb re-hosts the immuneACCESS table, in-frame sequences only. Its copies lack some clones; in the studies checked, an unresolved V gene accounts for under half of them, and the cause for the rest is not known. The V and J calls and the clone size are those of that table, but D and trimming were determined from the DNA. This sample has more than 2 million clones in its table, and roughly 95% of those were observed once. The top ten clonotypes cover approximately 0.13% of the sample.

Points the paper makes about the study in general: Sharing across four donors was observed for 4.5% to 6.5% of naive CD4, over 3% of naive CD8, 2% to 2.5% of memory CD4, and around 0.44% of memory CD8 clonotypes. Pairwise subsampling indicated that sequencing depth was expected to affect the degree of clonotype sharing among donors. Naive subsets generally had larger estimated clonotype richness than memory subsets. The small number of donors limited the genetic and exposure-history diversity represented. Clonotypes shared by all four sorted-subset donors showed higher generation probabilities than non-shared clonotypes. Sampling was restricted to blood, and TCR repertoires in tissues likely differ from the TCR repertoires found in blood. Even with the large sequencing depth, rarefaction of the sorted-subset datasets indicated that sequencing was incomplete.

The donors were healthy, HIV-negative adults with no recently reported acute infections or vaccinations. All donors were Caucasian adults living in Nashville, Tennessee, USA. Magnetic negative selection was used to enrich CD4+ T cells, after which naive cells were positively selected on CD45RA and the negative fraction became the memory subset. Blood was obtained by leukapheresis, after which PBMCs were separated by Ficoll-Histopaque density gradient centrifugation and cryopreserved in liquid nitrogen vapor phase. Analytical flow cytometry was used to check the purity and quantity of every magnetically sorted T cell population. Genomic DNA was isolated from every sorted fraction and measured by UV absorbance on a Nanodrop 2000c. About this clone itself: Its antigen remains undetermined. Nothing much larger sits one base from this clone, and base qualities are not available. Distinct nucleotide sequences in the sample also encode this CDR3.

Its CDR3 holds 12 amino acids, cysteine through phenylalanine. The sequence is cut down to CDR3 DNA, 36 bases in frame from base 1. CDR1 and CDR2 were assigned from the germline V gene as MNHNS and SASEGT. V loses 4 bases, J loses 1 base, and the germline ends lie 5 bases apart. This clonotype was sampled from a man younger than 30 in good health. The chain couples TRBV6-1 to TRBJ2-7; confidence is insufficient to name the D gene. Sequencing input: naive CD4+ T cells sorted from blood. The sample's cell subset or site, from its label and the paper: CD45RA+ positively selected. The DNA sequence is TGTGCCAGCAGTGGGGGTTCCTACGAGCAGTACTTC. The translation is CASSGGSYEQYF.